This passage covers 8 T cell receptor beta chains from one sample sequenced in a study of patients and donors after allogeneic stem cell transplantation. MiXCR was run by TCRdb on the RT-PCR reads, yielding one entry per CDR3 protein. This sample has about 150,000 distinct CDR3 sequences; about 40% occur once, and the top ten carry about 50%. Sequenced input: blood, either unsorted or a sorted T cell fraction (not recorded which). The receptor source for this set is a human donor who was either an allogeneic HSCT recipient or a stem cell or donor lymphocyte infusion donor (not recorded which). It is not recorded whose cells these are; they may come from a transplant donor.

In this sample, this clonotype turned up a few times. V is TRBV5-6 and J is TRBJ1-1; D might be TRBD1 (5 bases). V was shortened by 4 bases and J by 2 bases, with 12 bases between the two germline ends. The germline V gene has CDR1 SGHDT and CDR2 YYEEEE. The CDR3 is 14 amino acids. DNA for the CDR3: TGTGCCAGCAGCATCGACAGCCATAACACTGAAGCTTTCTTT. Residues: CASSIDSHNTEAFF.

The sample holds many counts of this clonotype. V and J are TRBV27 and TRBJ1-2; D unresolved. In germline, CDR1 is MNHEY, CDR2 SMNVEV (reference sequence). Trimming took 6 bases from V and 8 from J, leaving 13 bases between them. This CDR3 has 12 amino acids. Here the CDR3 DNA reads TGTGCCAGCAGCCTAACCGGGGTCGGCTACACCTTC. Protein: CASSLTGVGYTF.

This clonotype has just a few counts. V is TRBV7-2 and J is TRBJ1-1; D gene uncertain. Trimming shortened V by 5 bases and J by 1 base, and 14 bases separated the two germline ends. The CDR3 totals 15 residues. Germline lookup yields CDR1 SGHTA and CDR2 FQGNSA. The DNA for the CDR3 is TGTGCCAGCAGCCCTCGGATAGACGGGAACACTGAAGCTTTCTTT. It specifies CASSPRIDGNTEAFF.

This clonotype was observed a few times. This chain uses TRBV28 with TRBJ2-3; D not certain. V lost 6 bases, J lost 5 bases, and 12 bases lay in between. The CDR3 runs to 13 residues. CDR1 is MDHEN and CDR2 is SYDVKM in the germline V gene. CDR3 loop: CASRPTAEDTQYF. In DNA form, the CDR3 reads TGTGCCAGCAGACCGACCGCTGAAGATACGCAGTATTTT.

This rearrangement joins TRBV6-5 to TRBJ2-1, with D possibly TRBD2 on 5 matching bases. The length of the CDR3 is 14 residues. The germline gives CDR1 MNHEY, CDR2 SVGAGI. Trimming removed 5 bases from V and 5 bases from J, with 13 bases in between. The CDR3 nucleotides are TGTGCCAGCAGTCCCCTAACTAGTAACAATGAGCAGTTCTTC. This encodes CASSPLTSNNEQFF.

The chain links TRBV10-3 to TRBJ2-3, with 8 bases that match TRBD2. The J segment lost 3 bases and the V segment lost 4 bases, leaving 6 bases of the junction unmatched. Germline V gives CDR1 ENHRY, CDR2 SYGVKD. The CDR3 has 15 residues. The CDR3 sequence: CAISAGGERTDTQYF. The DNA of the CDR3 is TGTGCCATCAGTGCCGGGGGGGAGCGAACAGATACGCAGTATTTT.

The chain recombines TRBV27 with TRBJ2-5; either TRBD1 or TRBD2 may fit D (5 bases each). CDR3 length: 16 amino acids. Germline V gene lookup returns CDR1 MNHEY and CDR2 SMNVEV (reference sequence). V was trimmed by 0 bases and J by 3 bases, leaving 14 bases between them. Here the CDR3 reads CASSLSGVRGEETQYF. The CDR3 DNA reads as TGTGCCAGCAGTTTATCAGGGGTTAGGGGAGAAGAGACCCAGTACTTC.

The chain couples TRBV28 to TRBJ1-6; 7 nucleotides match TRBD1. The CDR3 has 17 residues. Germline V gene data show CDR1 as MDHEN and CDR2 as SYDVKM. V lost 7 bases, J lost 2 bases, and 11 bases stayed unmatched. The CDR3: CASTSAGQFTYNSPLHF. The CDR3, as DNA: TGTGCCAGCACATCCGCGGGACAGTTTACCTATAATTCACCCCTCCACTTT.